The 11 T cell receptor beta chains presented below share a single source sample, sequenced in a study of blood T cell repertoires in COVID-19. Produced via immunoSEQ multiplex PCR; TCRdb's table is partial and in-frame only. Among under 80,000 clones listed, around 80% were seen once. Sequencing was carried out using peripheral blood. Source of these receptors: a human donor in a cohort sampled during active COVID-19.

The chain links TRBV4-1 to TRBJ2-3; D perhaps matches TRBD1 (5 bases). Looked up from germline, CDR1 is MGHRA and CDR2 is YSYEKL. The CDR3 has 15 amino acids. The germline V and J ends were trimmed by 0 bases and 8 bases, with 15 bases remaining between them. The CDR3 DNA is TGCGCCAGCAGCCAAGATACGGCAGCTAGGGGTACGCAGTATTTT. This translates into CASSQDTAARGTQYF.

V is TRBV7-9 and J is TRBJ1-2, with D perhaps TRBD1 (6 bases). Germline V gene data show CDR1 as SEHNR and CDR2 as FQNEAQ (reference sequence). The CDR3 has 14 residues. Trimming pared 5 bases from V and 8 bases from J, leaving 18 bases between. The CDR3 sequence is CASSPEGGLGGYTF. The CDR3, as DNA: TGTGCCAGCAGCCCAGAGGGGGGGCTCGGGGGCTACACCTTC. The full variable domain, completed using reference TRBV7-9 and TRBJ1-2, is DTGVSQNPRHKITKRGQNVTFRCDPISEHNRLYWYRQTLGQGPEFLTYFQNEAQLEKSRLLSDRFSAERPKGSFSTLEIQRTEQGDSAMYLCASSPEGGLGGYTFGSGTRLTVV.

This sequence joins TRBV5-4 and TRBJ2-7, with 9 positions matching TRBD1. The CDR3 is 14 residues long. The V gene end was trimmed by 4 bases and the J gene end by 2 bases; junction bases not matched to a gene: 4. Per germline, CDR1 SGHNT and CDR2 YYREEE (reference sequence). The CDR3 region has the DNA TGTGCCAGCAGCCTGGACAGGGGAACCTACGAGCAGTACTTC. Residues: CASSLDRGTYEQYF.

This rearrangement joins TRBV7-3 to TRBJ2-6; 9 bases fit TRBD1. The germline gives CDR1 SGHTA, CDR2 FQGTGA. The CDR3 length is 21 residues. V lost 1 base, J lost 0 bases, and 13 bases stayed unmatched. The CDR3 loop reads CASSLRGNRDRASSGANVLTF. The CDR3 DNA follows: TGTGCCAGCAGCTTAAGGGGCAACCGGGACAGGGCTTCCTCTGGGGCCAACGTCCTGACTTTC. The full variable domain, with the rest looked up from reference TRBV7-3 and TRBJ2-6, is GAGVSQTPSNKVTEKGKYVELRCDPISGHTALYWYRQSLGQGPEFLIYFQGTGAADDSGLPNDRFFAVRPEGSVSTLKIQRTERGDSAVYLCASSLRGNRDRASSGANVLTFGAGSRLTVL.

The chain combines TRBV7-3 with TRBJ2-7; tentatively, D is TRBD2 (6 bases). Trimming removed 2 bases from V and 7 bases from J, with 18 bases in between. Per the germline V gene, CDR1 is SGHTA and CDR2 is FQGTGA. This CDR3 contains 15 residues. CDR3 loop: CASSLGVAATGEQYF. The CDR3 nucleotides are TGTGCCAGCAGCTTAGGAGTAGCGGCGACTGGGGAGCAGTACTTC. Complete variable domain (other parts from reference TRBV7-3 and TRBJ2-7): GAGVSQTPSNKVTEKGKYVELRCDPISGHTALYWYRQSLGQGPEFLIYFQGTGAADDSGLPNDRFFAVRPEGSVSTLKIQRTERGDSAVYLCASSLGVAATGEQYFGPGTRLTVT.

The V and J genes are TRBV24-1 and TRBJ2-5; 10 positions match TRBD2. V trimming: 3 bases; J trimming: 4 bases; junction bases outside the gene matches: 7. The V gene's germline CDR1 is KGHDR and CDR2 SFDVKD. The CDR3 contains 16 residues. CDR3 bases: TGTGCCACCAGTGATCGCGGAGCGGGAGGGAGAGAGACCCAGTACTTC. It codes for CATSDRGAGGRETQYF.

Regarding this clone: The same CDR3 is also encoded by other DNA sequences in this sample. The chain employs TRBV7-8 and TRBJ1-1; no clear D. The CDR3 is 13 amino acids. The V end was cut by 1 base, the J end by 2 bases, with 5 bases between. Germline lookup yields CDR1 SGHVS and CDR2 FQNEAQ. This chain's CDR3 is CASSLDQNTEAFF. CDR3 DNA: TGTGCCAGCAGCTTAGATCAAAACACTGAAGCTTTCTTT.

This chain connects TRBV27 to TRBJ2-6; D not certain. The CDR3 runs to 16 residues. The germline CDR1 and CDR2 sequences are MNHEY and SMNVEV (reference sequence). V was pared by 6 bases and J by 0 bases, with 12 bases between. In nucleotides, the CDR3 is TGTGCCAGCAGAAATATCAGGAACTCTGGGGCCAACGTCCTGACTTTC. Amino acids: CASRNIRNSGANVLTF.

This clone has just a few counts. The chain links TRBV19 to TRBJ1-6; TRBD1 matches at 11 bases. The CDR3 has 15 amino acids. Germline V lookup: CDR1 LNHDA, CDR2 SQIVND (reference sequence). J lost 9 bases, V lost 4 bases, and 5 bases had no gene match. As DNA, the CDR3 is TGTGCCAGTAGTACCGGACAGGGGGCGATTTCACCCCTCCACTTT. Translation gives CASSTGQGAISPLHF.

This chain uses TRBV5-5 with TRBJ2-7, with TRBD1 matching 10 bases. There are 14 residues in the CDR3. Germline assignment: CDR1 SGHKS and CDR2 YYEKEE (reference sequence). V lost 4 bases and J lost 3; bases outside the gene matches: 4. The CDR3 coding sequence is TGTGCCAGCAGCCCCGGGACAGGGGTCTACGAGCAGTACTTC. Translating gives CASSPGTGVYEQYF.

This chain uses TRBV7-6 with TRBJ2-7; D possibly corresponds to TRBD1 (5 bases). The CDR3 is 16 residues long. V lost 1 base and J 1 base, leaving 14 bases between the germline ends. The germline V gene has CDR1 SGHVS and CDR2 FNYEAQ. CDR3 protein: CASSLGVGSGSYEQYF. The CDR3 coding sequence is TGTGCCAGCAGCTTAGGTGTCGGATCAGGGTCCTACGAGCAGTACTTC.